This T cell receptor (beta chain) was documented in a study of CD8+ T cells in alopecia areata. Study context: Those treated were given oral tofacitinib at 5 to 10 mg twice daily. Study-level points and caveats: Resident alphabeta T cells of normal skin are also sequenced in scalp samples. Researchers reported that TCR sharing among patients proved less clear than in mice, possibly HLA-linked.

Remarks on this clone: What it recognizes is unknown.

Reverse transcription of extracted RNA yielded cDNA, which provided the sequencing template. Here immunoSEQ multiplex PCR was the method, and the copy in TCRdb shows in-frame clones only, minus some. The sample holds hundreds of thousands of clones, approximately 72% seen once. The treatment was: oral pan-JAK inhibitor, 5-10 mg twice daily. PBMCs yielded sorted CD4+ and CD8+ T cells. The clonotype originates from a human donor with alopecia areata. This sample comprised CD4+ T cells sorted from blood, obtained at week 44, from a patient treated with tofacitinib.

This CDR3 is CAISTQGVLGEQYF. In nucleotides, the CDR3 is TGTGCCATCAGTACCCAGGGGGTGCTGGGGGAGCAGTACTTC. The chain employs TRBV10-3 and TRBJ2-7; TRBD1 agrees at 7 bases. Trimming cost V 5 bases and J 7 bases; bases outside gene matches: 11. This CDR3 contains 14 residues. Germline V CDR1 and CDR2: ENHRY, SYGVKD.